This T cell receptor beta chain was profiled in a study of blood T cells in healthy people across ages. The CDR3 is 12 amino acids. The germline gives CDR1 SGHDT, CDR2 YYEEEE. Trimming removed 7 bases from V and 4 bases from J, with 11 bases in between. Then a second PCR, running roughly 6 to 11 cycles, was carried out with a sample-barcoded 5' primer and a J-beta primer mix. One entry per CDR3 protein results from TCRdb running MiXCR on the 5' RACE reads. The repertoire consists of 760,000 or so distinct CDR3 sequences, with approximately 25% occurring once and the leading ten covering 9.4%. Per individual sample, total RNA of at least 6 micrograms was extracted. These sequences were also reported in another study, on T cells of mothers and their children.

Sequencing used blood. The receptor was derived from a boy aged 5 to 17 in good health. V usage is TRBV5-6 and J usage is TRBJ2-5; D unresolved. Here the CDR3 DNA reads TGTGCCAGCTTCGGCGCGCGAGAGACCCAGTACTTC. This gives the protein CASFGARETQYF.